This T cell receptor (beta chain) is drawn from a study of blood T cell repertoires in COVID-19. CDR3 length: 16 residues. The germline V gene encodes CDR1 SGHTA and CDR2 FQGNSA. Between the trimmed V and J ends, which lost 3 bases and 3 bases, there was a span of 18 bases. Sequencing used immunoSEQ multiplex PCR; TCRdb keeps in-frame clones, though not all of them. Counted here are roughly 100,000 clones, about 86% occurring once; the ten biggest clones make up 3.5%. This chain links TRBV7-2 with TRBJ2-7, with unresolved D. This receptor was taken from a human donor in a cohort sampled during active COVID-19. The material sequenced was peripheral blood. The CDR3 loop is CASSFSDTRRFYEQYF. The CDR3 nucleotides are TGTGCCAGCAGCTTCTCCGACACGCGTCGGTTCTACGAGCAGTACTTC.